Following are 24 T cell receptor beta chains from one sample sequenced in a study of T cell responses to AZD1222 COVID-19 vaccine. The protocol was immunoSEQ multiplex PCR, while the TCRdb copy is restricted to in-frame clones and leaves out a portion. The data show about 150,000 clones, approximately 85% seen once. The sample in question was peripheral blood, obtained 28 days after the second dose of the MenACWY control vaccine. These receptors were obtained from an adult who received the MenACWY meningococcal vaccine as a control.

The chain carries TRBV9 and TRBJ2-1; D gene ambiguous. Per germline, CDR1 SGDLS and CDR2 YYNGEE. V was pared by 0 bases and J by 2 bases, with 6 bases between. The CDR3 has 14 residues. CDR3 region: CASSVAQPYNEQFF. Here the CDR3 DNA reads TGTGCCAGCAGCGTAGCCCAACCCTACAATGAGCAGTTCTTC.

The V gene is TRBV12-3 or TRBV12-4, the J gene TRBJ1-4; no clear D. The CDR3 is 13 amino acids. V lost 4 bases, J lost 8 bases, and 11 bases lay in between. The CDR3 spells CASSSQSGEKLFF. DNA for the CDR3: TGTGCCAGCAGTTCCCAGAGTGGGGAAAAACTGTTTTTT.

Only a few counts were recorded for this clone. The chain links TRBV5-4 to TRBJ1-6; a possible D gene is TRBD1 (6 bases). There are 15 residues in the CDR3. With 4 bases removed from V and 7 bases from J, the gap between germline ends came to 15 bases. The germline gives CDR1 SGHNT, CDR2 YYREEE (reference sequence). CDR3 in amino acids: CASSEGHRRNSPLHF. The CDR3 nucleotides are TGTGCCAGCAGCGAGGGACACCGACGGAATTCACCCCTCCACTTT.

The chain is built from TRBV5-1 and TRBJ2-1, with D unresolved. The CDR3 runs to 13 residues. V was shortened by 2 bases and J by 5 bases, with 8 bases between the two germline ends. Germline lookup yields CDR1 SGHRS and CDR2 YFSETQ. CDR3 amino acids: CASSLRDDNEQFF. CDR3 DNA sequence: TGCGCCAGCAGCTTACGAGACGACAATGAGCAGTTCTTC.

The chain employs TRBV18 and TRBJ2-3, with no clear D. Germline V gene data show CDR1 as KGHSH and CDR2 as LQKENI. Trimming took off 3 bases at V and 3 bases at J, with 19 bases between the two ends. The CDR3 sequence is 17 residues long. CDR3 amino acids: CASSPASGPATTDTQYF. DNA of the CDR3: TGTGCCAGCTCACCCGCCAGTGGGCCGGCAACAACAGATACGCAGTATTTT.

The chain carries TRBV10-3 and TRBJ1-5; 7 positions match TRBD1. J gave up 3 bases and V 4 bases, and 3 bases lay outside the gene matches. Looked up from germline, CDR1 is ENHRY and CDR2 is SYGVKD. The CDR3 consists of 14 residues. CDR3 bases: TGTGCCATCAGTGGAGACAGGGACAATCAGCCCCAGCATTTT. This encodes CAISGDRDNQPQHF.

This clone was seen once. This sequence joins TRBV7-9 and TRBJ1-2; no reliable D call. V gave up 1 base and J gave up 4 bases, with 4 bases separating them. In germline, CDR1 is SEHNR, CDR2 FQNEAQ (reference sequence). This CDR3 is 12 amino acids long. CDR3 coding DNA: TGTGCCAGCAGCTTAGGGTTCTATGGCTACACCTTC. This encodes CASSLGFYGYTF.

J is TRBJ2-1 and V is TRBV7-2, with 10 bases fitting TRBD2. J gave up 2 bases and V 3 bases, and 7 bases lay outside the gene matches. The germline CDR1 and CDR2 sequences are SGHTA and FQGNSA. CDR3 size: 17 residues. The CDR3 here is CASSFTIAGGPYNEQFF. The CDR3 bases are TGTGCCAGCAGCTTTACGATAGCGGGAGGACCCTACAATGAGCAGTTCTTC.

V and J are TRBV18 and TRBJ1-5; D is undetermined. Trimming removed 1 base from V and 0 bases from J, with 4 bases in between. The germline V gene has CDR1 KGHSH and CDR2 LQKENI. This CDR3 contains 14 residues. DNA for the CDR3: TGTGCCAGCTCACCACAGAATAGCAATCAGCCCCAGCATTTT. Translation: CASSPQNSNQPQHF.

This clone has only one observation. This chain links TRBV5-4 with TRBJ2-5; D possibly corresponds to TRBD2 (7 bases). The germline V gene has CDR1 SGHNT and CDR2 YYREEE (reference sequence). The CDR3 is 16 residues long. Trimming cost V 0 bases and J 1 base, with 13 bases left between them. For the CDR3, the DNA is TGTGCCAGCAGCTTGGCCAGGGGAGGGGGCCAAGAGACCCAGTACTTC. Amino acids: CASSLARGGGQETQYF.

This chain uses TRBV4-1 with TRBJ1-2; TRBD1 is a possible D gene (6 bases). CDR1 is MGHRA, CDR2 YSYEKL, per germline. Between the trimmed V and J ends, which lost 3 bases and 4 bases, there was a span of 12 bases. This CDR3 has 14 amino acids. The CDR3 loop reads CASSHPRGSYGYTF. In DNA, the CDR3 is TGCGCCAGCAGCCACCCCAGGGGATCCTATGGCTACACCTTC.

In its sample, this clone was seen a few times. V usage is TRBV7-9 and J usage is TRBJ2-7; weak D call: TRBD2 (6 bases). Germline lookup yields CDR1 SEHNR and CDR2 FQNEAQ (reference sequence). This CDR3 has 15 residues. Trimming took 4 bases from V and 2 from J, leaving 15 bases between them. The CDR3 reads CASSSDRESPYEQYF. CDR3 bases: TGTGCCAGCAGCTCAGACCGGGAGAGCCCCTACGAGCAGTACTTC.

The V call is TRBV5-4, the J call TRBJ2-7, with unresolved D. The germline gives CDR1 SGHNT, CDR2 YYREEE (reference sequence). The CDR3 has 15 residues. Trimming cost V 3 bases and J 3 bases, with 16 bases left between them. The CDR3 reads CASSSPTGPSYEQYF. DNA of the CDR3: TGTGCCAGCAGCTCCCCCACGGGCCCTAGCTACGAGCAGTACTTC.

The gene calls are TRBV5-1 and TRBJ2-5; D is possibly TRBD1 (6 bases). Germline values: CDR1 SGHRS, CDR2 YFSETQ. Trimming removed 6 bases from V and 1 base from J, with 22 bases in between. The CDR3 is 17 residues long. This CDR3 reads CASTQSTGTFTQETQYF. CDR3 in DNA: TGCGCCAGCACCCAAAGTACGGGGACATTTACCCAAGAGACCCAGTACTTC.

CDR3 bases: TGTGCCAGCAGGGTAGACCCTAACTATGGCTACACCTTC. This translates into CASRVDPNYGYTF. The chain carries TRBV6-5 and TRBJ1-2; D is unclear. Between the trimmed V and J ends, which lost 6 bases and 0 bases, there was a span of 8 bases. CDR3 length: 13 residues. Germline loops: CDR1 MNHEY, CDR2 SVGAGI.

This clone appeared a few times. V gene TRBV7-2 combines with J gene TRBJ1-5; TRBD1 aligns across 10 bases. The CDR3 is 15 residues long. Per the germline V gene, CDR1 is SGHTA and CDR2 is FQGNSA. With 6 bases clipped from V and 3 bases from J, the junction kept 5 bases outside the gene matches. The CDR3 protein is CASRRTGGSNQPQHF. The CDR3, as DNA: TGTGCCAGCAGGAGGACAGGGGGTTCCAATCAGCCCCAGCATTTT.

V gene TRBV5-6 combines with J gene TRBJ1-2; D possibly corresponds to TRBD1 (5 bases). Trimming pared 4 bases from V and 8 bases from J, leaving 15 bases between. Germline V lookup: CDR1 SGHDT, CDR2 YYEEEE. CDR3 length: 13 residues. This CDR3 reads CASSRRDPPGYTF. CDR3 sequence (DNA): TGTGCCAGCAGCCGACGGGACCCCCCGGGCTACACCTTC.

The rearrangement joins TRBV19 to TRBJ1-2, with D possibly being TRBD1 (6 bases). The CDR3 has 12 amino acids. The ends were cut back, 5 bases at V and 5 bases at J, with 9 bases in the middle. Germline V gene lookup returns CDR1 LNHDA and CDR2 SQIVND (reference sequence). The CDR3 region is CASSEDSYGYTF. CDR3 DNA: TGTGCCAGTAGTGAGGACAGTTATGGCTACACCTTC.

This rearrangement joins TRBV24-1 to TRBJ2-5, with TRBD1 as a possible D gene (5 bases). Germline-derived CDR1 and CDR2 are KGHDR and SFDVKD. CDR3 length equals 13 residues. The V and J ends lost 5 bases and 1 base respectively, with 7 bases between them. In nucleotides, the CDR3 is TGTGCCACCAGTGTTGGGGCCCAAGAGACCCAGTACTTC. Amino acid sequence: CATSVGAQETQYF.

In this sample, this clone turned up once. The chain has TRBV5-1 and TRBJ2-3, with 7 bases aligning to TRBD2. The germline V gene encodes CDR1 SGHRS and CDR2 YFSETQ. The CDR3 runs to 14 residues. J gave up 5 bases and V 6 bases, and 9 bases lay outside the gene matches. The CDR3 DNA sequence: TGCGCCAGCAAACGGACTGGGGGGGTAGATACGCAGTATTTT. Residues: CASKRTGGVDTQYF.

The gene calls are TRBV6-5 and TRBJ2-2; D ambiguous. The CDR3 consists of 15 residues. The ends were cut back, 6 bases at V and 5 bases at J, with 16 bases in the middle. CDR1 and CDR2 (germline): MNHEY, SVGAGI. CDR3 bases: TGTGCCAGCAGGGTTCTTGCGGCGGATACCGGGGAGCTGTTTTTT. This sequence encodes CASRVLAADTGELFF.

This chain uses TRBV6-5 with TRBJ2-1; D unresolved. Trimming removed 0 bases at V and 5 bases at J, with 11 bases between. The CDR3 is 15 amino acids. Per germline, CDR1 MNHEY and CDR2 SVGAGI. DNA of the CDR3: TGTGCCAGCAGTTACTCGAGGCTAAGGAACAATGAGCAGTTCTTC. It yields the protein CASSYSRLRNNEQFF.

The CDR3 nucleotides read TGTGCCAGCGACTCAGGGGAGCGCCAGCCCCAGCATTTT. Its translation: CASDSGERQPQHF. The chain uses TRBV2 and TRBJ1-5; a weak D match, TRBD1 (6 bases). Germline V gives CDR1 SNHLY, CDR2 FYNNEI. This CDR3 has 13 amino acids. V lost 8 bases, J lost 7 bases, and 15 bases lay in between. Together with reference TRBV2 and TRBJ1-5, the CDR3 gives the full variable domain: EPEVTQTPSHQVTQMGQEVILRCVPISNHLYFYWYRQILGQKVEFLVSFYNNEISEKSEIFDDQFSVERPDGSNFTLKIRSTKLEDSAMYFCASDSGERQPQHFGDGTRLSIL.

The rearrangement joins TRBV6-1 to TRBJ2-5; D gene unclear. The CDR3 extends over 15 amino acids. The germline V and J ends were trimmed by 2 bases and 3 bases, with 13 bases remaining between them. CDR1 and CDR2 from the germline V gene are MNHNS and SASEGT. The CDR3 DNA reads TGTGCCAGCAGTGAATTTGGCAGAAGTGAAGAGACCCAGTACTTC. Its protein is CASSEFGRSEETQYF.